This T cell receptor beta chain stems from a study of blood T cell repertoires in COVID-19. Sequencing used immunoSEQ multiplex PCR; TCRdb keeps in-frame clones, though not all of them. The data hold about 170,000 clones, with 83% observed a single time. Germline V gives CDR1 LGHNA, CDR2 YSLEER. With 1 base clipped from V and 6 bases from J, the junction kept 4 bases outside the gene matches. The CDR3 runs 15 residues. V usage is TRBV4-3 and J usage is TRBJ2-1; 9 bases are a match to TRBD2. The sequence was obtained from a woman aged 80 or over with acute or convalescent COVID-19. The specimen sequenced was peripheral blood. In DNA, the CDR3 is TGCGCCAGCAGCCAAGTACTAGCGGGTGCCAATGAGCAGTTCTTC. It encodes CASSQVLAGANEQFF.